The present entry profiles one T cell receptor (beta chain) with its context. TCRdb re-called the 5' RACE reads through MiXCR, storing one row per CDR3 protein. The sample records about 38,000 distinct CDR3 sequences, about an eighth being singletons. This CDR3 is 16 amino acids long. V was clipped by 5 bases and J by 5 bases; unmatched bases: 12. This sample was included in a study of T-cell memory formation after mild COVID-19. This TCR came from a man aged 18 to 29 who had mild COVID-19 (a few samples of this study predate the infection). Cell type and time point are not known. V and J are TRBV12-3 or TRBV12-4 and TRBJ2-3; 8 bases are a match to TRBD1. Specimen: PBMCs or a T cell subset sorted from them (not recorded which). CDR3 amino acids: CASSPPRQGTGDTQYF. DNA for the CDR3: TGTGCCAGCAGTCCCCCGCGACAGGGGACTGGAGATACGCAGTATTTT.